Included here is one TCR beta chain sequence, with context. The antigen it recognizes is unknown. One base away there is no much larger clone; base qualities are not given. All patients' tumors stained robustly positive for Merkel cell polyomavirus Large T antigen by immunohistochemistry. Around twelve Merkel cell carcinoma patients with robust KLL-tetramer+ populations, above 0.04% of CD8+ T cells, in blood and/or cultured TIL were included. Every patient was Caucasian, and patient ages ranged from about 50 to 80 years, with a median of 65 years. For patients with unknown primaries who presented with nodal disease, or in cases where primary tissue was insufficient, lymph node tumors were analyzed. The entry originates in a study of tumor-infiltrating T cells and Merkel cell polyomavirus (dated 2017 in TCRdb). With respect to the entire study: In Merkel cell carcinoma patients, the study examined CD8+ T cells specific for the Merkel cell polyomavirus KLL epitope. Most of the whole-tumor samples were approximately 23-micron curls sectioned from formalin-fixed, paraffin-embedded tissue blocks. Patients received varied, non-standardized therapies including chemotherapy, radiation and immunotherapies. TRB sequencing covered KLL-tetramer-sorted cells from blood or tumor-infiltrating lymphocytes in 14 samples, plus 12 matched whole-tumor samples. Disease stage at presentation varied among the patients, and patient follow-up lasted a median of approximately 2.5 years, ranging from about 1.1 to 6.0 years. Across the study, one tumor sample was obtained as a frozen nodal tumor digest and one as a flash-frozen core biopsy of a metastasis.

Overall study results and their limits: The study examined just one viral epitope, so T cells targeting other Merkel cell polyomavirus epitopes were not captured. Significantly improved MCC-specific survival was associated with a higher fraction of KLL-specific T cells within tumors (1.9-18% versus roughly 0-0.15%). A greater number of unique KLL-specific clonotypes in tumors (about 5-120 vs 0-3) was associated with a significant advantage in MCC-specific survival (P = 0.0051). The small sample size of the study (n of about 13 patients) is recognized as a limitation. KLL-specific TRB repertoires were diverse and mostly private, with just one public clonotype, shared by two patients, among 397 unique sequences.

Library generation was performed with the immunoSEQ multiplex PCR assay. Adaptive Biotechnologies (Seattle, WA) carried out the genomic DNA extraction, TRB sequencing and normalization. On the authors' methods: Clonality was computed as one minus Shannon entropy of productive TRB sequences normalized by log2 of unique productive sequences. KLL-specific clonotypes in tumors were identified by matching TCRbeta CDR3 amino acid sequences to those from the tetramer-sorted sample of each patient. TCRdb retrieved this table from immuneACCESS and kept in-frame rearrangements only. Not all clones are present; in checked studies, unresolved V genes account for under half, and no reason is known for the remainder. V, J and clone size are those of that table, while D and trimming were read from the DNA. The sample contains around 25,000 clones, 87% of them found a single time. 2.5% to 3.5% of the sample lies in the top ten.

There are 11 amino acids in the CDR3, from cysteine to phenylalanine inclusive. Kept here is only the CDR3 DNA, which spans 33 bases and is read in frame from base 1. The CDR1 and CDR2 encoded by the germline V gene are SGDLS and YYNGEE. V lost 4 bases and J lost 9 bases, and the count of bases not matched to a germline gene is 2. Sequenced: lymph node tissue. The sequence is built from TRBV9 and TRBJ2-3; the junction holds 7 bases that match TRBD2. The TCR originated in a man aged 50 to 60 with Merkel cell carcinoma. The CDR3: CASSREDTQYF. The nucleotide sequence is TGTGCCAGCAGCCGGGAGGACACGCAGTATTTT.